Each of the 7 T cell receptor beta chains below was sequenced from the same sample in a study of OX40 agonist ivuxolimab in advanced cancers. The protocol was immunoSEQ multiplex PCR, while the TCRdb copy is restricted to in-frame clones and leaves out a portion. The data show nearly 80,000 clones, with roughly 94% seen just once and 9.6% held by the top ten. Sample: CD4+ or CD8+ T cells sorted from blood, taken in a trial of the OX40 agonist ivuxolimab. Source of these receptors: an adult with an advanced solid tumor such as melanoma, head and neck, liver or kidney cancer.

The chain is built from TRBV7-3 and TRBJ2-2; D gene ambiguous. The CDR3 covers 13 residues. Trimming removed 4 bases from V and 2 bases from J, with 5 bases in between. Germline lookup yields CDR1 SGHTA and CDR2 FQGTGA. Here the CDR3 DNA reads TGTGCCAGCAGCTCCCCCAACACCGGGGAGCTGTTTTTT. Amino acid sequence: CASSSPNTGELFF. Using reference TRBV7-3 and TRBJ2-2 for the parts outside the CDR3, the full variable domain is GAGVSQTPSNKVTEKGKYVELRCDPISGHTALYWYRQSLGQGPEFLIYFQGTGAADDSGLPNDRFFAVRPEGSVSTLKIQRTERGDSAVYLCASSSPNTGELFFGEGSRLTVL.

This rearrangement joins TRBV4-1 to TRBJ2-3, with D uncertain. Germline CDR1 is MGHRA and CDR2 is YSYEKL. The CDR3 is made up of 15 amino acids. V lost 5 bases to trimming and J lost 1 base, with 13 bases between them. CDR3 DNA sequence: TGCGCCAGCAGCATCGGACCCTTGGGCACAGATACGCAGTATTTT. Translated: CASSIGPLGTDTQYF.

The chain combines TRBV5-8 with TRBJ1-5, with D possibly TRBD1 on 5 matching bases. Germline V gives CDR1 SGHTS, CDR2 YDEGEE. Trimming removed 2 bases at V and 7 bases at J, with 16 bases between. The CDR3 spans 15 residues. The chain's CDR3 is CASSFGSGHQQPQHF. The CDR3 nucleotides read TGTGCCAGCAGCTTTGGATCAGGGCATCAACAGCCCCAGCATTTT.

J is TRBJ2-7 and V is TRBV28; TRBD2 is a possible D gene (6 bases). The ends were cut back, 5 bases at V and 5 bases at J, with 13 bases in the middle. Germline values: CDR1 MDHEN, CDR2 SYDVKM. The CDR3 runs 13 residues. CDR3 DNA: TGTGCCAGCAGTCCCGCCGGGGAGGACGAGCAGTACTTC. It codes for CASSPAGEDEQYF.

V and J are TRBV27 and TRBJ2-1; TRBD2 aligns across 8 bases. The J segment lost 12 bases and the V segment lost 10 bases, leaving 14 bases of the junction unmatched. Germline lookup yields CDR1 MNHEY and CDR2 SMNVEV (reference sequence). This CDR3 has 13 amino acids. The CDR3 sequence is CATASGTRLSQFF. The CDR3 coding sequence is TGTGCCACCGCCTCCGGGACTAGGTTGTCGCAGTTCTTC.

The V gene is TRBV5-1, the J gene TRBJ2-3; TRBD2 agrees at 7 bases. The germline gives CDR1 SGHRS, CDR2 YFSETQ. V trimming: 2 bases; J trimming: 8 bases; junction bases outside the gene matches: 8. CDR3 length: 14 residues. This CDR3 reads CASSLRGGEGTQYF. As DNA, the CDR3 is TGCGCCAGCAGCTTACGCGGGGGTGAGGGTACGCAGTATTTT.

J is TRBJ2-2 and V is TRBV29-1, with 7 bases that match TRBD1. Germline V gene sequence: CDR1 SQVTM, CDR2 ANQGSEA. This CDR3 contains 14 residues. J was trimmed by 6 bases and V by 1 base; bases with no gene match: 5. The CDR3 is CSVEGTGDPGELFF. CDR3 DNA: TGCAGCGTTGAAGGTACAGGGGATCCCGGGGAGCTGTTTTTT.